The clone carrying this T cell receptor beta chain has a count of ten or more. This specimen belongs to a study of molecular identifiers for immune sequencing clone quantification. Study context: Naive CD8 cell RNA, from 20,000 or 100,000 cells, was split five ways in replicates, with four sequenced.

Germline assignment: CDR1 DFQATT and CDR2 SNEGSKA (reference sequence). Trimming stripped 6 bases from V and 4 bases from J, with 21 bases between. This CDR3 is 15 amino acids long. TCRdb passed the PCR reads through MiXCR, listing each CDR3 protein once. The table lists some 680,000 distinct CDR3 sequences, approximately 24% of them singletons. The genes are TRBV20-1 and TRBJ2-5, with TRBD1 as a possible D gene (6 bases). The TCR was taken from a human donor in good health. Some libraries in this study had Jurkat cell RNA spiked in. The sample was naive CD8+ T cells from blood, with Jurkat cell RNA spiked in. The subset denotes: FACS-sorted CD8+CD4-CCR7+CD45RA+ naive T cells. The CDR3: CSAPTRQASGETQYF. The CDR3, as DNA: TGCAGTGCCCCAACCCGACAGGCGTCGGGAGAGACCCAGTACTTC.